One TCR beta chain is described in this entry. The target antigen is unknown. Measured with immunoSEQ multiplex PCR; TCRdb has only the in-frame clones, and not every one. This sample carries around 120,000 clones, 80% to 95% of them seen once, and the ten largest clones take 11% to 15%. The data belong to a study of T cell responses to AZD1222 COVID-19 vaccine. Whole-study findings and limits: Repertoire sampling was restricted to post-peak T cell response timepoints. Once two AZD1222 doses were given, Spike-specific TCR breadth and depth went up. It should be noted that donors were predominantly white British and more often female, and clonal diversity was possibly underestimated.

CDR3 length: 13 residues. Trimming left V 6 bases short and J 5 bases short, with 14 bases between. Per the germline V gene, CDR1 is SGHRS and CDR2 is YFSETQ. V gene TRBV5-1 combines with J gene TRBJ1-2, with D possibly TRBD1 on 5 matching bases. The sequence was obtained from an adult in good health. This material consisted of peripheral blood, taken on day 0 of AZD1222 vaccination. DNA of the CDR3: TGCGCCAGCACTCCCGAGGGGTCATATGGCTACACCTTC. Protein sequence: CASTPEGSYGYTF.